These 30 T cell receptor beta chains came from one sample sequenced in a study of blood T cell repertoires in COVID-19. TCRdb's table, derived via immunoSEQ multiplex PCR, lists solely in-frame clones and lacks some. The sample gives approximately 100,000 clones, 89% of which show up once; approximately 3.4% is in the top ten. The sample was peripheral blood. The receptors come from a woman aged 60-75 years with acute or convalescent COVID-19.

The chain carries TRBV10-3 and TRBJ1-2, with D perhaps TRBD1 (5 bases). Deletions cut 8 bases from V and 7 bases from J, with 11 bases between. The CDR3 has 11 amino acids. The germline V gene has CDR1 ENHRY and CDR2 SYGVKD. DNA of the CDR3: TGTGCCATCGGGGACTCTCTTGGCTACACCTTC. It specifies CAIGDSLGYTF.

The V and J genes are TRBV7-9 and TRBJ1-1, with 10 bases lining up with TRBD1. The CDR3 has 15 residues. Germline loops: CDR1 SEHNR, CDR2 FQNEAQ (reference sequence). V was clipped by 0 bases and J by 4 bases; unmatched bases: 2. For the CDR3, the DNA is TGTGCCAGCAGCTTAGCGACAGGGGGCTTCACTGAAGCTTTCTTT. Protein product: CASSLATGGFTEAFF.

This clone was seen only a few times. The chain uses TRBV30 and TRBJ2-7, with D unclear. Deletions cut 1 base from V and 4 bases from J, with 11 bases between. The CDR3 loop spans 13 amino acids. Germline values: CDR1 GTSNPN, CDR2 SVGIG (reference sequence). CDR3 DNA: TGTGCCTGGAGTGGCGGTCCACGATACGAGCAGTACTTC. Translating gives CAWSGGPRYEQYF.

The V and J genes are TRBV5-1 and TRBJ2-1; 10 positions agree with TRBD2. With V trimmed by 5 bases and J by 2 bases, 7 bases remained unmatched. The CDR3 runs to 16 residues. The germline gives CDR1 SGHRS, CDR2 YFSETQ. The CDR3 region is CASSFSGRPPYNEQFF. The CDR3 DNA sequence: TGCGCCAGCAGTTTTAGCGGGAGGCCCCCCTACAATGAGCAGTTCTTC.

The chain carries TRBV7-8 and TRBJ1-1; 7 bases are shared with TRBD1. Trimming at V came to 4 bases and at J to 0 bases, leaving 5 bases not matched to a gene. In germline, CDR1 is SGHVS, CDR2 FQNEAQ. There are 15 residues in the CDR3. The CDR3 spells CASSSAQGLNTEAFF. CDR3 nucleotide sequence: TGTGCCAGCAGCTCGGCACAGGGGTTGAACACTGAAGCTTTCTTT.

This clone came up once. This chain connects TRBV9 to TRBJ2-3, with no clear D. Trimming stripped 0 bases from V and 6 bases from J, with 8 bases between. The length of the CDR3 is 13 residues. CDR1 is SGDLS, CDR2 YYNGEE, per germline. Here the CDR3 DNA reads TGTGCCAGCAGCGTAGGATCCGAGGATACGCAGTATTTT. Translation: CASSVGSEDTQYF.

This rearrangement joins TRBV7-9 to TRBJ2-3, with D tentatively TRBD1 (5 bases). V was clipped by 7 bases and J by 4 bases, with 21 bases between them. Germline CDR1 reads SEHNR; CDR2 reads FQNEAQ (reference sequence). This CDR3 is 16 amino acids long. CDR3 nucleotide sequence: TGTGCCAGCACCCAAAACCTTGGAACAGGTCCAGATACGCAGTATTTT. Translated, it gives CASTQNLGTGPDTQYF.

The genes are TRBV5-6 and TRBJ1-2; no clear D. CDR1 and CDR2 (germline): SGHDT, YYEEEE. CDR3 size: 16 residues. V shed 0 bases and J shed 0 bases, with 12 bases lying between them. CDR3 sequence reads: CASSLDRTGANYGYTF. CDR3 coding DNA: TGTGCCAGCAGCTTGGATAGGACGGGAGCTAACTATGGCTACACCTTC.

CDR3 bases: TGTGCCATCTGGGCTGGACCAGGGGCCGAGCAGTACGTC. Translation: CAIWAGPGAEQYV. This chain joins TRBV10-3 and TRBJ2-7; perhaps TRBD1 as D (6 bases). Trimming pared 8 bases from V and 6 bases from J, leaving 17 bases between. The germline V gene encodes CDR1 ENHRY and CDR2 SYGVKD. This CDR3 is 13 amino acids long.

The rearrangement links TRBV5-5 to TRBJ1-2; possible D gene TRBD1, 6 bases. V was clipped by 3 bases and J by 6 bases, with 15 bases between them. The germline gives CDR1 SGHKS, CDR2 YYEKEE (reference sequence). CDR3 size: 14 residues. CDR3 sequence reads: CASSSPTGTNGYTF. The CDR3 DNA follows: TGTGCCAGCAGCTCCCCTACAGGGACCAATGGCTACACCTTC. The whole variable domain, remainder taken from reference TRBV5-5 and TRBJ1-2, is DAGVTQSPTHLIKTRGQQVTLRCSPISGHKSVSWYQQVLGQGPQFIFQYYEKEERGRGNFPDRFSARQFPNYSSELNVNALLLGDSALYLCASSSPTGTNGYTFGSGTRLTVV.

The chain couples TRBV30 to TRBJ1-5; 11 bases are shared with TRBD1. Germline values: CDR1 GTSNPN, CDR2 SVGIG (reference sequence). The CDR3 covers 13 residues. V trimming: 5 bases; J trimming: 7 bases; junction bases outside the gene matches: 4. The CDR3 DNA reads as TGTGCCTGGGGGACAGGGGGGGACCAGCCCCAGCATTTT. Translated: CAWGTGGDQPQHF.

CDR3 nucleotide sequence: TGTGCCAGCAGCTTGACTGGCAGGGTTGGGGCTAACTATGGCTACACCTTC. This encodes CASSLTGRVGANYGYTF. V and J are TRBV5-5 and TRBJ1-2; tentatively, D is TRBD1 (5 bases). The CDR3 has 17 amino acids. The germline V gene encodes CDR1 SGHKS and CDR2 YYEKEE (reference sequence). The germline V and J ends were trimmed by 1 base and 0 bases, with 16 bases remaining between them. Full variable domain (outside the CDR3, taken from reference TRBV5-5 and TRBJ1-2): DAGVTQSPTHLIKTRGQQVTLRCSPISGHKSVSWYQQVLGQGPQFIFQYYEKEERGRGNFPDRFSARQFPNYSSELNVNALLLGDSALYLCASSLTGRVGANYGYTFGSGTRLTVV.

The chain uses TRBV5-1 and TRBJ2-5; TRBD2 is a possible D gene (5 bases). Per germline, CDR1 SGHRS and CDR2 YFSETQ. Trimming removed 4 bases from V and 0 bases from J, with 22 bases in between. The CDR3 loop spans 18 amino acids. CDR3 coding DNA: TGCGCCAGCAGCCCCGGGAAGGTACGGGCCACCCACCAAGAGACCCAGTACTTC. This translates into CASSPGKVRATHQETQYF.

This chain uses TRBV7-9 with TRBJ1-1, with D possibly matching TRBD1 (5 bases). V shed 3 bases and J shed 5 bases, with 16 bases lying between them. The CDR3 length is 15 residues. Germline assignment: CDR1 SEHNR and CDR2 FQNEAQ (reference sequence). As DNA, the CDR3 is TGTGCCAGCAGCTTGGTGCGGGGGAAAGGAACTGAAGCTTTCTTT. Its protein product is CASSLVRGKGTEAFF.

The CDR3 nucleotides are TGTGCCAGCAGCTTAAAACTAACCCAGTACTTC. This encodes CASSLKLTQYF. The chain recombines TRBV11-2 with TRBJ2-5, with unresolved D. The CDR3 runs 11 residues. The ends were cut back, 2 bases at V and 8 bases at J, with 6 bases in the middle. In germline, CDR1 is SGHAT, CDR2 FQNNGV. Together with reference TRBV11-2 and TRBJ2-5, the CDR3 gives the full variable domain: EAGVAQSPRYKIIEKRQSVAFWCNPISGHATLYWYQQILGQGPKLLIQFQNNGVVDDSQLPKDRFSAERLKGVDSTLKIQPAKLEDSAVYLCASSLKLTQYFGPGTRLLVL.

The rearrangement joins TRBV29-1 to TRBJ1-2; 11 bases agree with TRBD1. This CDR3 is 13 amino acids long. V was clipped by 3 bases and J by 7 bases; unmatched bases: 4. The germline V gene encodes CDR1 SQVTM and CDR2 ANQGSEA. The CDR3 nucleotides read TGCAGCGTTGAGGGACAGGGGGTACTTGGCTACACCTTC. This gives the protein CSVEGQGVLGYTF.

The chain joins TRBV11-2 to TRBJ2-1; TRBD2 matches at 7 bases. J gave up 0 bases and V 1 base, and 3 bases lay outside the gene matches. The CDR3 runs to 16 residues. The V gene's germline CDR1 is SGHAT and CDR2 FQNNGV. CDR3 region: CASSLVGGGSYNEQFF. Written as DNA, the CDR3 is TGTGCCAGCAGCTTAGTAGGCGGGGGCTCCTACAATGAGCAGTTCTTC. The full variable domain, with the rest looked up from reference TRBV11-2 and TRBJ2-1, is EAGVAQSPRYKIIEKRQSVAFWCNPISGHATLYWYQQILGQGPKLLIQFQNNGVVDDSQLPKDRFSAERLKGVDSTLKIQPAKLEDSAVYLCASSLVGGGSYNEQFFGPGTRLTVL.

The genes are TRBV21-1 and TRBJ1-1; TRBD1 reflects the table's D call only, with no check against the DNA. TRBV21-1 counts as a pseudogene. CDR3 size: 16 residues. CDR3 residues: CASSIRDRGPGTEAFF. The CDR3 DNA sequence: TGTGCCAGCAGCATCCGGGACAGGGGGCCAGGGACTGAAGCTTTCTTT.

The chain recombines TRBV5-1 with TRBJ2-3; D may be TRBD2 (5 bases). Trimming left V 2 bases short and J 0 bases short, with 10 bases between. CDR1 is SGHRS, CDR2 YFSETQ, per germline. The CDR3 runs to 15 residues. CDR3 sequence reads: CASSLAAASTDTQYF. DNA of the CDR3: TGCGCCAGCAGCTTAGCGGCGGCCAGCACAGATACGCAGTATTTT. Supplemented by reference TRBV5-1 and TRBJ2-3, the full variable domain reads KAGVTQTPRYLIKTRGQQVTLSCSPISGHRSVSWYQQTPGQGLQFLFEYFSETQRNKGNFPGRFSGRQFSNSRSEMNVSTLELGDSALYLCASSLAAASTDTQYFGPGTRLTVL.

The rearrangement joins TRBV19 to TRBJ2-3; 9 bases agree with TRBD1. Germline V lookup: CDR1 LNHDA, CDR2 SQIVND (reference sequence). Germline trimming cut 6 bases from V and 0 bases from J; bases unmatched to any gene: 13. The CDR3 runs 18 residues. CDR3 sequence: CASRGTGGARSSTDTQYF. CDR3 coding DNA: TGTGCCAGTAGGGGTACAGGGGGCGCCCGATCTAGCACAGATACGCAGTATTTT.

Regarding this clone: Other DNA sequences within the sample encode an identical CDR3. This chain connects TRBV7-9 to TRBJ1-2, with TRBD1 as a possible D gene (6 bases). CDR1 and CDR2 (germline): SEHNR, FQNEAQ (reference sequence). CDR3 size: 13 residues. Deletions cut 0 bases from V and 8 bases from J, with 10 bases between. CDR3 sequence (DNA): TGTGCCAGCAGCTTAGCGGGGGCAGACGGCTACACCTTC. This codes for CASSLAGADGYTF.

V is TRBV2 and J is TRBJ2-7; no clear D gene. The CDR3 covers 13 residues. Germline assignment: CDR1 SNHLY and CDR2 FYNNEI. V was clipped by 2 bases and J by 1 base, with 6 bases between them. CDR3 bases: TGTGCCAGCAGTGAAACGACTTCCTACGAGCAGTACGTC. This codes for CASSETTSYEQYV.

The chain links TRBV15 to TRBJ1-3; weak D call: TRBD1 (6 bases). Deletions cut 3 bases from V and 4 bases from J, with 7 bases between. CDR3 length: 13 residues. Germline V gives CDR1 LNHNV, CDR2 YYDKDF (reference sequence). The CDR3 bases are TGTGCCACCAGCAGTCAGGGGGGAAACACCATATATTTT. Residues: CATSSQGGNTIYF.

The V gene is TRBV28, the J gene TRBJ1-1, with D perhaps matching TRBD1 (5 bases). Trimming stripped 5 bases from V and 13 bases from J, with 23 bases between. This CDR3 has 14 residues. Looked up from germline, CDR1 is MDHEN and CDR2 is SYDVKM. The CDR3 here is CASSPTGDGDNLFF. The CDR3 nucleotides are TGTGCCAGCAGTCCCACGGGGGACGGTGATAATCTTTTCTTT. Filled out from reference TRBV28 and TRBJ1-1, the complete variable domain reads DVKVTQSSRYLVKRTGEKVFLECVQDMDHENMFWYRQDPGLGLRLIYFSYDVKMKEKGDIPEGYSVSREKKERFSLILESASTNQTSMYLCASSPTGDGDNLFFGQGTRLTVV.

The V gene is TRBV23-1, the J gene TRBJ2-5; TRBD2 aligns across 10 bases. TRBV23-1 qualifies as an ORF whose function is uncertain. The CDR3 is made up of 18 amino acids. V lost 3 bases to trimming and J lost 6 bases; unmatched junction nucleotides: 16. CDR3 protein: CASSHPRPKREGQKTQYF. The CDR3 coding sequence is TGCGCCAGCAGTCACCCCCGGCCCAAGCGGGAGGGCCAGAAGACCCAGTACTTC.

The chain carries TRBV15 and TRBJ2-2, with TRBD1 matching over 7 bases. The CDR3 consists of 16 residues. CDR1 LNHNV and CDR2 YYDKDF come from the germline V gene (reference sequence). V shed 5 bases, J shed 2 bases, and the junction held 8 bases outside the gene matches. The CDR3 DNA is TGTGCCACCAGCGCCACAGGGGCCCCAAACACCGGGGAGCTGTTTTTT. This encodes CATSATGAPNTGELFF. The entire variable domain, with the rest obtained from reference TRBV15 and TRBJ2-2, is as follows: DAMVIQNPRYQVTQFGKPVTLSCSQTLNHNVMYWYQQKSSQAPKLLFHYYDKDFNNEADTPDNFQSRRPNTSFCFLDIRSPGLGDTAMYLCATSATGAPNTGELFFGEGSRLTVL.

The chain links TRBV29-1 to TRBJ1-4; D may be TRBD1 (5 bases). V lost 7 bases and J 7 bases, leaving 13 bases between the germline ends. The CDR3 runs 12 residues. Germline V gives CDR1 SQVTM, CDR2 ANQGSEA. The CDR3 spells CSAGSSGEKLFF. CDR3 sequence (DNA): TGCAGCGCAGGGAGTAGCGGTGAAAAACTGTTTTTT.

This sequence joins TRBV15 and TRBJ2-5, with 8 bases fitting TRBD1. Germline V CDR1 and CDR2: LNHNV, YYDKDF (reference sequence). V was pared by 3 bases and J by 4 bases, with 4 bases of the junction left unmatched. The CDR3 contains 14 residues. The CDR3 here is CATSSGQGGETQYF. The CDR3 nucleotides are TGTGCCACCAGCAGCGGACAGGGAGGAGAGACCCAGTACTTC.

The chain uses TRBV12-3 or TRBV12-4 and TRBJ2-7; D may be TRBD2 (5 bases). CDR3 length: 11 amino acids. Trimming shortened V by 5 bases and J by 7 bases, and 9 bases separated the two germline ends. The CDR3 protein is CASSGGFEQYF. CDR3 DNA sequence: TGTGCCAGCAGTGGCGGGTTTGAGCAGTACTTC.

The chain carries TRBV24-1 and TRBJ2-2; the match to TRBD2 covers 8 bases. The CDR3 has 15 residues. The V segment lost 6 bases and the J segment 1 base; nucleotides outside the gene matches: 3. CDR1 KGHDR and CDR2 SFDVKD come from the germline V gene. CDR3: CATSHAGGNTGELFF. The CDR3 coding sequence is TGTGCCACCAGTCATGCGGGAGGGAACACCGGGGAGCTGTTTTTT.